This T cell receptor (beta chain) was captured by sequencing in a study of metastatic and nonmetastatic thyroid tumors (TCRdb year 2020). Turning to the overall study: For patients with malignant and with benign thyroid disease, the researchers compared repertoires between peripheral blood samples and tumor or nodule tissue samples. Study-wide findings and limitations: In both blood and tumor samples, TCR beta diversity was reported to be significantly higher in malignant tumors than in benign nodules.

Preparation of the library involved PCR. Sequencing was performed on an Illumina HiSeq 4000. High-throughput sequencing was used to profile the TCR beta-chain CDR3 region of each patient. The paper's processing steps were these. Drawing on CDR3 differences between clinicopathological groups, the researchers built a classifier meant to tell apart patients with distant-metastatic papillary thyroid cancer. The Shannon index was used to assess repertoire diversity, and the Morisita-Horn index was used to assess tumor-blood repertoire similarity. TCRdb reprocessed the public reads (quality trimming at Q25 with fastp, clone calling with MiXCR) and kept in-frame beta chains. The V and J calls here are based on TCRdb, not the publication. In all, the sample holds 20,000 to 25,000 clones, and about a fifth of those were seen once. The top ten clonotypes cover over 25% of the sample. No treatment had been received by any patient before thyroid surgery. Patient clinical samples collected from 2012 to 2018 were retrospectively analysed using T-cell receptor beta sequencing.

By its share of the sample, this clone is medium-sized (0.01 to 0.1%). Its antigen specificity is not known. No base quality information exists; no much larger clone differs at one position. Material: blood. The receptor was derived from a female donor with papillary thyroid cancer or a benign thyroid nodule (not recorded which). Some clones in this sample may be carry-over from other donors' samples.

The DNA sequence is given as TGTGCCAGCAGCTCCGGAAGCGGGAGTGCTATCTACGAGCAGTACTTC. This gives the protein CASSSGSGSAIYEQYF. This sequence uses TRBV7-8 and TRBJ2-7; the central 8 bases match TRBD2. Reading from cysteine to phenylalanine, the CDR3 counts 16 amino acids. CDR3 DNA only is kept here, 48 bases in frame from base 1. Compared with germline, V lacks 4 bases and J lacks 3 bases; bases without a gene match: 11. From the germline V gene, CDR1 is SGHVS and CDR2 is FQNEAQ.